This TCR beta chain was profiled in a study of shared clonotypes between healthy human individuals. For the study at large: Three CD4 naive, three CD4 memory, two CD8 naive and one CD8 memory plate were used per donor. Findings and limits, study-wide: Despite large depth, sorted-subset datasets appeared incompletely sequenced. Naive CD4 clonotypes were shared across a few donors at around 5.4%.

At least ten counts were recorded for this clone. Its antigen remains unidentified. In replicate PCRs of sorted subsets, approximately 210 ng DNA, approximately 32,000 T cell genomes, was used. Libraries were prepared by immunoSEQ multiplex PCR; TCRdb keeps only in-frame clonotypes and omits some of them. The sample lists just over 95,000 clones, around two thirds occurring once. CDR1 is SGHDN, CDR2 FVKESK, per germline. Trimming removed 3 bases from V and 3 bases from J, with 26 bases in between. CDR3 length: 19 residues. The gene calls are TRBV14 and TRBJ2-5, with D perhaps TRBD2 (6 bases). This receptor was obtained from a man aged 30 to 45 in good health. What was sequenced was memory CD8+ T cells sorted from blood. The subset was: CD45RO+ cells pooled with CCR7-negative TemRA cells. CDR3 nucleotide sequence: TGTGCCAGCAGCCAGACCAGCGTTACCGGACTGACTAGGGAAGAGACCCAGTACTTC. It specifies CASSQTSVTGLTREETQYF.